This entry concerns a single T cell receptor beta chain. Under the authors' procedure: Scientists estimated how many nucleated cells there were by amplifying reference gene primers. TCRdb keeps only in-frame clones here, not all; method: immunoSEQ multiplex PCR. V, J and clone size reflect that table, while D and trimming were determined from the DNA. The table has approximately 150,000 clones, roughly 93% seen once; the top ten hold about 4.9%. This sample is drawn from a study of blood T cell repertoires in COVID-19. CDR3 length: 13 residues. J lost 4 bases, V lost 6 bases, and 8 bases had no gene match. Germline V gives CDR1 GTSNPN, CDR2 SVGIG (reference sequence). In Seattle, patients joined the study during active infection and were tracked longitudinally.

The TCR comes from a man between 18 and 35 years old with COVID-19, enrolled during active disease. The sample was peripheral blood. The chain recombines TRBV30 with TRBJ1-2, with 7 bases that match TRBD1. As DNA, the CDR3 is TGTGCCTGCCCACACCCAGGGGGCTATGGCTACACCTTC. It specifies CACPHPGGYGYTF.